A single sample is the source of the 31 T cell receptor beta chains below, sequenced in a study of somatic mutations in cytotoxic T cells in rheumatoid arthritis. This table comes from immunoSEQ multiplex PCR, and its TCRdb copy is limited to in-frame clones, with some not included. Counted here are about 23,000 clones, 65% to 85% occurring once; the ten biggest clones make up about 3.8%. The sequencing input was CD8+ T cells sorted from blood. The origin of the receptors is an adult with rheumatoid arthritis.

The chain joins TRBV9 to TRBJ1-1; D possibly corresponds to TRBD1 (5 bases). The length of the CDR3 is 15 residues. Trimming cost V 3 bases and J 3 bases, with 15 bases left between them. Germline V lookup: CDR1 SGDLS, CDR2 YYNGEE. Here the CDR3 reads CASSGGTLGYTEAFF. Here the CDR3 DNA reads TGTGCCAGCAGCGGAGGGACGCTGGGATACACTGAAGCTTTCTTT.

The chain employs TRBV9 and TRBJ2-7; a possible D gene is TRBD1 (5 bases). CDR1 SGDLS and CDR2 YYNGEE come from the germline V gene. This CDR3 has 14 residues. Between the trimmed V and J ends, which lost 2 bases and 4 bases, there was a span of 13 bases. The CDR3 loop is CASSVSSGYYEQYF. The CDR3 nucleotides read TGTGCCAGCAGCGTCTCTTCAGGGTATTACGAGCAGTACTTC.

This chain uses TRBV2 with TRBJ2-1; either TRBD1 or TRBD2 may supply D (5 bases each). In germline, CDR1 is SNHLY, CDR2 FYNNEI. The CDR3 runs to 14 residues. Trimming removed 6 bases from V and 5 bases from J, with 14 bases in between. The CDR3, as DNA: TGTGCCAGCAGCGCCGGGACGGGGCACAATGAGCAGTTCTTC. Translation: CASSAGTGHNEQFF.

This sequence joins TRBV5-4 and TRBJ1-1; D is undetermined. The ends were cut back, 2 bases at V and 1 base at J, with 6 bases in the middle. Per germline, CDR1 SGHNT and CDR2 YYREEE (reference sequence). The CDR3 length is 13 residues. This CDR3 is CASSFGPNTEAFF. As DNA, the CDR3 is TGTGCCAGCAGCTTTGGCCCGAACACTGAAGCTTTCTTT.

V gene TRBV11-2 combines with J gene TRBJ1-1; D may be TRBD1 (5 bases). The V gene lost 2 bases and the J gene lost 8 bases, with 12 bases spanning the gap. CDR1 is SGHAT and CDR2 is FQNNGV in the germline V gene. There are 13 residues in the CDR3. Here the CDR3 reads CASSLTDSAEAFF. In DNA form, the CDR3 reads TGTGCCAGCAGCTTAACTGACAGCGCCGAAGCTTTCTTT.

V and J are TRBV18 and TRBJ1-2, with D hard to call. The CDR3 runs 12 residues. V shed 4 bases and J shed 3 bases, with 6 bases lying between them. Germline CDR1 and CDR2: KGHSH and LQKENI. The CDR3 loop is CASSLEDYGYTF. As DNA, the CDR3 is TGTGCCAGCTCACTTGAGGACTATGGCTACACCTTC.

The V gene is TRBV5-6, the J gene TRBJ1-5; TRBD1 matches at 7 bases. The CDR3 runs 18 residues. Germline assignment: CDR1 SGHDT and CDR2 YYEEEE. V lost 4 bases to trimming and J lost 1 base; unmatched junction nucleotides: 14. The CDR3: CASSRGQPPPESNQPQHF. In DNA form, the CDR3 reads TGTGCCAGCAGCAGGGGACAGCCTCCCCCGGAGAGCAATCAGCCCCAGCATTTT.

This chain joins TRBV12-5 and TRBJ2-6; D ambiguous. V lost 1 base to trimming and J lost 0 bases, with 7 bases between them. The germline CDR1 and CDR2 sequences are LGHNT and FRNRAP. CDR3 length equals 16 residues. The CDR3 bases are TGTGCTAGTGGTTTGGACGTAGTCTCTGGGGCCAACGTCCTGACTTTC. It is translated as CASGLDVVSGANVLTF.

The CDR3 sequence is CASSLLVTSYNEQFF. The CDR3 DNA sequence: TGTGCCAGCAGTTTACTAGTGACCTCCTACAATGAGCAGTTCTTC. The chain couples TRBV27 to TRBJ2-1; D remains unclear. V shed 2 bases and J shed 0 bases, with 8 bases lying between them. Germline CDR1 MNHEY, CDR2 SMNVEV (reference sequence). This CDR3 contains 15 residues.

The chain uses TRBV6-4 and TRBJ2-1, with a possible D match to TRBD1 (6 bases). Trimming left V 6 bases short and J 2 bases short, with 14 bases between. Per the germline V gene, CDR1 is MRHNA and CDR2 is SNTAGT. This CDR3 contains 15 residues. The CDR3 here is CASSPGDRPYNEQFF. The CDR3 region has the DNA TGTGCCAGCAGCCCAGGGGACCGACCCTACAATGAGCAGTTCTTC.

The chain employs TRBV7-6 and TRBJ1-1; 8 bases agree with TRBD1. Trimming cost V 4 bases and J 5 bases; bases outside gene matches: 9. Germline CDR1 and CDR2: SGHVS and FNYEAQ. The CDR3 contains 15 residues. Here the CDR3 DNA reads TGTGCCAGCAGCTACCAGACAGGGGAGGTGACTGAAGCTTTCTTT. It yields the protein CASSYQTGEVTEAFF.

This sequence joins TRBV2 and TRBJ2-7, with TRBD1 matching 7 bases. Unmatched junction bases numbered 14, after V lost 6 bases and J lost 6 bases. Germline V CDR1 and CDR2: SNHLY, FYNNEI. The CDR3 extends over 15 amino acids. As DNA, the CDR3 is TGTGCCAGCAGAGAAATTTCCTTTAGGGGGCGCGAGCAGTACTTC. Translation: CASREISFRGREQYF.

This chain uses TRBV11-1 with TRBJ2-1, with TRBD2 as a possible D gene (5 bases). CDR1 and CDR2 (germline): SGHAT, FQDESV (reference sequence). Between the trimmed V and J ends, which lost 4 bases and 0 bases, there was a span of 16 bases. CDR3 size: 17 residues. DNA of the CDR3: TGTGCCAGCAGCTCGGACTCCATAGTGAGCTCCTACAATGAGCAGTTCTTC. Translating it yields CASSSDSIVSSYNEQFF. The entire variable domain, with the rest obtained from reference TRBV11-1 and TRBJ2-1, is as follows: EAEVAQSPRYKITEKSQAVAFWCDPISGHATLYWYRQILGQGPELLVQFQDESVVDDSQLPKDRFSAERLKGVDSTLKIQPAELGDSAMYLCASSSDSIVSSYNEQFFGPGTRLTVL.

The V and J genes are TRBV6-5 and TRBJ2-7; D perhaps matches TRBD1 (6 bases). The germline V and J ends were trimmed by 0 bases and 3 bases, with 9 bases remaining between them. Germline V lookup: CDR1 MNHEY, CDR2 SVGAGI. The CDR3 extends over 14 amino acids. The DNA for the CDR3 is TGTGCCAGCAGTTACTCCCTGGACAGCTACGAGCAGTACTTC. Translation: CASSYSLDSYEQYF.

The chain recombines TRBV7-7 with TRBJ2-1; TRBD2 matches 8 bases. Germline values: CDR1 SSHAT, CDR2 FNYEAQ (reference sequence). This CDR3 is 14 amino acids long. V was clipped by 1 base and J by 10 bases; unmatched bases: 6. The CDR3 DNA reads as TGTGCCAGCAGCTTAGTGGGACTAGGAACAGAGCAGTTCTTC. This translates into CASSLVGLGTEQFF.

V and J are TRBV11-2 and TRBJ2-7; D not certain. The CDR3 is 13 amino acids. V was shortened by 3 bases and J by 1 base, with 7 bases between the two germline ends. Per germline, CDR1 SGHAT and CDR2 FQNNGV. CDR3 residues: CASSFVESYEQYF. Here the CDR3 DNA reads TGTGCCAGCAGCTTTGTCGAATCCTACGAGCAGTACTTC. The full variable domain, with the rest looked up from reference TRBV11-2 and TRBJ2-7, is EAGVAQSPRYKIIEKRQSVAFWCNPISGHATLYWYQQILGQGPKLLIQFQNNGVVDDSQLPKDRFSAERLKGVDSTLKIQPAKLEDSAVYLCASSFVESYEQYFGPGTRLTVT.

This rearrangement joins TRBV6-1 to TRBJ1-6; D is unresolved. CDR1 and CDR2 (germline): MNHNS, SASEGT. The CDR3 is 14 amino acids. V was clipped by 1 base and J by 9 bases, with 10 bases between them. The CDR3 nucleotides read TGTGCCAGCAGTGAAGTGGACTGGGGTTCACCCCTCCACTTT. Its protein is CASSEVDWGSPLHF.

This clone was seen once. The chain has TRBV4-1 and TRBJ2-1; TRBD2 aligns across 13 bases. The CDR3 sequence is 17 residues long. From germline, CDR1 is MGHRA and CDR2 YSYEKL. V trimming: 2 bases; J trimming: 5 bases; junction bases outside the gene matches: 6. CDR3 nucleotides: TGCGCCAGCAGCCAATTTCCGGGACTAGCGGGAAACAATGAGCAGTTCTTC. Translating gives CASSQFPGLAGNNEQFF.

This clone was seen once. The rearrangement links TRBV9 to TRBJ2-7, with D maybe TRBD1 (6 bases). V was cut by 4 bases and J by 3 bases, with 17 bases left in between. The CDR3 consists of 15 residues. Germline CDR1 and CDR2: SGDLS and YYNGEE. CDR3: CASSRLTGTIYEQYF. CDR3 sequence (DNA): TGTGCCAGCAGCCGACTTACCGGGACAATCTACGAGCAGTACTTC.

V usage is TRBV29-1 and J usage is TRBJ1-1, with D unresolved. Germline V CDR1 and CDR2: SQVTM, ANQGSEA. CDR3 size: 14 residues. V was cut by 2 bases and J by 0 bases, with 10 bases left in between. This chain's CDR3 is CSVEPAGVNTEAFF. The DNA of the CDR3 is TGCAGCGTTGAACCTGCCGGGGTGAACACTGAAGCTTTCTTT.

Points on this clone: Since the CDR3 does not end with the conserved phenylalanine or tryptophan, this likely comes from a read error. The limits of the CDR3 on the DNA are not certain, so only TCRdb's listed CDR3 is given. V and J are TRBV5-8 and TRBJ2-7; the D call of TRBD1 is as the table states it, not checked on the DNA. A total of 8 residues make up the CDR3, ends included. Germline CDR1 SGHTS, CDR2 YDEGEE. CDR3: CASSFGLL.

The chain employs TRBV5-5 and TRBJ2-1, with TRBD1 identical over 10 bases. Germline loops: CDR1 SGHKS, CDR2 YYEKEE (reference sequence). CDR3 length: 15 amino acids. V was clipped by 1 base and J by 8 bases; unmatched bases: 6. The CDR3 sequence is CASSLLGQGRDEQFF. The CDR3 DNA reads as TGTGCCAGCAGCTTGTTGGGACAGGGGCGAGATGAGCAGTTCTTC. Full variable domain (missing parts from reference TRBV5-5 and TRBJ2-1): DAGVTQSPTHLIKTRGQQVTLRCSPISGHKSVSWYQQVLGQGPQFIFQYYEKEERGRGNFPDRFSARQFPNYSSELNVNALLLGDSALYLCASSLLGQGRDEQFFGPGTRLTVL.

The J gene is TRBJ1-4, the V gene TRBV4-3; 8 bases are a match to TRBD1. The CDR3 runs 18 residues. The germline V gene encodes CDR1 LGHNA and CDR2 YSLEER. With 4 bases clipped from V and 4 bases from J, the junction kept 14 bases outside the gene matches. CDR3 protein: CASSRLSDRGFGNEKLFF. CDR3 in DNA: TGCGCCAGCAGCCGACTCTCCGACAGGGGATTTGGTAATGAAAAACTGTTTTTT.

The J gene is TRBJ1-2, the V gene TRBV7-6, with unresolved D. The CDR3 runs 16 residues. Looked up from germline, CDR1 is SGHVS and CDR2 is FNYEAQ. The V gene lost 1 base and the J gene lost 1 base, with 13 bases spanning the gap. For the CDR3, the DNA is TGTGCCAGCAGCTTAGGGGTTAGAACAGATAACTATGGCTACACCTTC. It specifies CASSLGVRTDNYGYTF.

This clone occurred a few times. The V gene is TRBV7-9, the J gene TRBJ2-7, with D hard to call. With 5 bases removed from V and 0 bases from J, the gap between germline ends came to 11 bases. Germline CDR1 is SEHNR and CDR2 is FQNEAQ (reference sequence). There are 14 residues in the CDR3. The CDR3 DNA reads as TGTGCCAGCAGCCTCGGAGACCTCTCCTACGAGCAGTACTTC. Its translation: CASSLGDLSYEQYF.

The chain recombines TRBV7-9 with TRBJ2-2, with 13 nucleotides matching TRBD2. With 3 bases clipped from V and 6 bases from J, the junction kept 4 bases outside the gene matches. The CDR3 is 16 amino acids. The germline CDR1 and CDR2 sequences are SEHNR and FQNEAQ (reference sequence). The CDR3 nucleotides are TGTGCCAGCAGCTTGGGACTAGCGGGGCCTGCCGGGGAGCTGTTTTTT. This gives the protein CASSLGLAGPAGELFF.

V gene TRBV7-3 combines with J gene TRBJ2-1; D not resolved. CDR1 is SGHTA and CDR2 is FQGTGA in the germline V gene. The CDR3 contains 12 residues. V lost 2 bases to trimming and J lost 10 bases, with 9 bases between them. The CDR3 nucleotides are TGTGCCAGCAGCTTAGTGGGTCTAGAGCAGTTCTTC. Translated: CASSLVGLEQFF. Full variable domain (missing parts from reference TRBV7-3 and TRBJ2-1): GAGVSQTPSNKVTEKGKYVELRCDPISGHTALYWYRQSLGQGPEFLIYFQGTGAADDSGLPNDRFFAVRPEGSVSTLKIQRTERGDSAVYLCASSLVGLEQFFGPGTRLTVL.

This clone has only a few counts. V usage is TRBV4-1 and J usage is TRBJ2-7, with D possibly being TRBD1 (6 bases). The CDR3 spans 17 residues. Germline-derived CDR1 and CDR2 are MGHRA and YSYEKL. The V end was cut by 1 base, the J end by 5 bases, with 21 bases between. The CDR3 DNA sequence: TGCGCCAGCAGCCAAGCCTTGTTCTCCAGGGGAGACAACGAGCAGTACTTC. Translation gives CASSQALFSRGDNEQYF.

The V call is TRBV7-9, the J call TRBJ1-1; D might be TRBD1 (6 bases). Trimming removed 5 bases at V and 11 bases at J, with 24 bases between. The CDR3 is 15 amino acids. Germline V gives CDR1 SEHNR, CDR2 FQNEAQ (reference sequence). The CDR3 sequence is CASSPGLGGTVVAFF. The CDR3 DNA follows: TGTGCCAGCAGCCCCGGGTTAGGGGGAACGGTTGTCGCTTTCTTT.

The V call is TRBV15, the J call TRBJ1-5; the D is unclear. There are 14 residues in the CDR3. Trimming pared 0 bases from V and 3 bases from J, leaving 6 bases between. Germline V gene data show CDR1 as LNHNV and CDR2 as YYDKDF (reference sequence). The CDR3 region is CATSRELNNQPQHF. DNA of the CDR3: TGTGCCACCAGCAGAGAGCTAAACAATCAGCCCCAGCATTTT. Variable domain in full (rest from reference TRBV15 and TRBJ1-5): DAMVIQNPRYQVTQFGKPVTLSCSQTLNHNVMYWYQQKSSQAPKLLFHYYDKDFNNEADTPDNFQSRRPNTSFCFLDIRSPGLGDTAMYLCATSRELNNQPQHFGDGTRLSIL.

The sample holds a few counts of this clone. The chain carries TRBV11-3 and TRBJ2-5; D possibly corresponds to TRBD2 (5 bases). From germline, CDR1 is SGHNT and CDR2 YENEEA. The CDR3 is 14 residues long. The V end lost 5 bases, the J end lost 2 bases, and 12 bases lay between the germline ends. The CDR3 sequence is CASSPRETQETQYF. The CDR3 DNA reads TGTGCCAGCAGCCCACGGGAAACTCAAGAGACCCAGTACTTC.